This entry is about one TCR beta chain. The data originate from a study of blood T cell repertoires in COVID-19. Germline CDR1 reads GTSNPN; CDR2 reads SVGIG (reference sequence). J gave up 17 bases and V 3 bases, and 8 bases lay outside the gene matches. This CDR3 comprises 11 residues. Sequencing used immunoSEQ multiplex PCR; TCRdb keeps in-frame clones, though not all of them. The sample records 70,000 to 100,000 clones, roughly four fifths being singletons. The chain couples TRBV30 to TRBJ1-4; 8 positions match TRBD1. Input material: peripheral blood. This TCR was recovered from a man aged 50 to 60 with active or convalescent COVID-19. The CDR3 loop reads CAWSDRDRGFF. The CDR3 coding sequence is TGTGCCTGGAGCGATAGAGACAGGGGATTTTTT.